The 13 T cell receptor beta chains in this list originate from one sample, sequenced in a study of Graves' ophthalmopathy and Graves' hyperthyroidism. RNA transcripts yielded amplified TCR beta CDR3 regions. The authors performed first-round RT-PCR with HTBI primers and then a second-round multiplex PCR. TCRdb re-derived calls from the multiplex PCR reads in MiXCR, one entry per CDR3 protein. This repertoire shows 350,000 to 450,000 distinct CDR3 sequences, 15% to 20% found once; its top ten account for 1.6%. Sequencing was performed on peripheral blood. These receptor sequences come from a young woman with Graves' ophthalmopathy.

This clonotype was counted ten times or more. This rearrangement joins TRBV7-2 to TRBJ2-7, with unresolved D. Germline V gene lookup returns CDR1 SGHTA and CDR2 FQGNSA. V dropped 4 bases and J dropped 7 bases, with 20 bases sitting between them. This CDR3 has 15 residues. The CDR3 region has the DNA TGTGCCAGCAGCTCAAGAGATGGAGCCTTGGGTGAGCAGTACTTC. As protein: CASSSRDGALGEQYF.

This clonotype appeared many times. V gene TRBV7-3 combines with J gene TRBJ1-1; D is unresolved. The germline V gene encodes CDR1 SGHTA and CDR2 FQGTGA. V lost 3 bases to trimming and J lost 4 bases, with 15 bases between them. The CDR3 contains 15 residues. CDR3 nucleotides: TGTGCCAGCAGCTTCACCCCTCTACAGAGCACTGAAGCTTTCTTT. Translating gives CASSFTPLQSTEAFF.

This clonotype was observed many times. The chain couples TRBV7-2 to TRBJ2-7, with TRBD1 matching over 8 bases. The CDR3 length is 13 residues. The germline gives CDR1 SGHTA, CDR2 FQGNSA. Unmatched junction bases numbered 5, after V lost 5 bases and J lost 5 bases. The DNA for the CDR3 is TGTGCCAGCAGCACAGGACAGGGAGACGAGCAGTACTTC. Its translation is CASSTGQGDEQYF.

This clonotype was counted at least ten times. The CDR3 bases are TGTGCCAGCAGTTTAGGATCCCCGGGGGCGAGCTCCTATAATTCACCCCTCCACTTT. Translation gives CASSLGSPGASSYNSPLHF. The gene calls are TRBV27 and TRBJ1-6, with a weak D call TRBD1 (6 bases). Trimming removed 2 bases at V and 0 bases at J, with 17 bases between. The CDR3 is made up of 19 amino acids. Looked up from germline, CDR1 is MNHEY and CDR2 is SMNVEV (reference sequence).

On this clonotype itself: Since a much larger clone is just one base distant, this may be a read error. The genes are TRBV30 and TRBJ2-7; no firm D call. The CDR3 runs 13 residues. Germline loops: CDR1 GTSNPN, CDR2 SVGIG (reference sequence). V was pared by 5 bases and J by 0 bases, with 11 bases between. DNA of the CDR3: TGTGCCTGGTCAGGAACCAGCTCCTACGAGCAGTACTTC. Translated, it gives CAWSGTSSYEQYF.

This clonotype came up many times. This sequence joins TRBV4-3 and TRBJ2-5, with 8 bases matching TRBD1. Germline CDR1 LGHNA, CDR2 YSLEER. Trimming cost V 3 bases and J 5 bases; bases outside gene matches: 11. This CDR3 has 16 amino acids. The CDR3 reads CASSQGGQGVRETQYF. CDR3 coding DNA: TGCGCCAGCAGCCAGGGAGGACAGGGAGTAAGGGAGACCCAGTACTTC.

This clonotype was observed at least ten times. The gene calls are TRBV7-2 and TRBJ2-4; D might be TRBD1 (6 bases). This CDR3 is built from 15 residues. CDR1 SGHTA and CDR2 FQGNSA come from the germline V gene. With 4 bases removed from V and 0 bases from J, the gap between germline ends came to 10 bases. CDR3 in DNA: TGTGCCAGCAGCTCAAAGGGGGTAGCCAAAAACATTCAGTACTTC. Its translation: CASSSKGVAKNIQYF.

This chain links TRBV30 with TRBJ1-6; TRBD1 is a possible D gene (5 bases). Germline loops: CDR1 GTSNPN, CDR2 SVGIG (reference sequence). V dropped 2 bases and J dropped 1 base, with 15 bases sitting between them. This CDR3 spans 17 amino acids. CDR3 nucleotides: TGTGCCTGGAGTACTTTGGCAGGGAGATCCTATAATTCACCCCTCCACTTT. Its translation: CAWSTLAGRSYNSPLHF.

The sample holds many counts of this clonotype. The V gene is TRBV19, the J gene TRBJ1-1, with unresolved D. The ends were cut back, 9 bases at V and 0 bases at J, with 11 bases in the middle. Germline V lookup: CDR1 LNHDA, CDR2 SQIVND (reference sequence). The CDR3 consists of 13 residues. The CDR3 region has the DNA TGTGCCAGCAATGTGAAGATGAACACTGAAGCTTTCTTT. As protein: CASNVKMNTEAFF.

This clonotype was seen at least ten times. The V and J genes are TRBV28 and TRBJ1-5, with 9 bases lining up with TRBD1. The CDR3 extends over 15 amino acids. Germline V gene lookup returns CDR1 MDHEN and CDR2 SYDVKM. V dropped 6 bases and J dropped 4; count of bases not matched to a gene: 7. The CDR3 loop is CASSPQGAGNQPQHF. The CDR3 DNA reads TGTGCCAGCAGCCCACAGGGGGCAGGTAATCAGCCCCAGCATTTT.

This clonotype came up many times. The rearrangement joins TRBV6-2 or TRBV6-3 to TRBJ1-5, with D unresolved. The ends were cut back, 6 bases at V and 0 bases at J, with 18 bases in the middle. Germline CDR1 MNHEY, CDR2 SVGEGT. The CDR3 totals 17 residues. CDR3 in amino acids: CASRPPGGVFSNQPQHF. In nucleotides, the CDR3 is TGTGCCAGCAGACCACCCGGCGGGGTATTTAGCAATCAGCCCCAGCATTTT.

This clonotype has at least ten counts. The CDR3 nucleotides read TGTGCCAGCAGTTTATGGTCCGACGGGGAGCTGTTTTTT. Protein product: CASSLWSDGELFF. The chain couples TRBV28 to TRBJ2-2, with D uncertain. Per the germline V gene, CDR1 is MDHEN and CDR2 is SYDVKM. This CDR3 has 13 amino acids. V lost 0 bases to trimming and J lost 7 bases, with 6 bases between them. The whole variable domain, filled in from reference TRBV28 and TRBJ2-2, reads DVKVTQSSRYLVKRTGEKVFLECVQDMDHENMFWYRQDPGLGLRLIYFSYDVKMKEKGDIPEGYSVSREKKERFSLILESASTNQTSMYLCASSLWSDGELFFGEGSRLTVL.

In this sample, this clonotype turned up many times. The chain recombines TRBV19 with TRBJ1-1, with a weak D call TRBD1 (6 bases). The V gene lost 6 bases and the J gene lost 6 bases, with 20 bases spanning the gap. Germline lookup yields CDR1 LNHDA and CDR2 SQIVND (reference sequence). The CDR3 is 15 amino acids. CDR3 in amino acids: CASSSGGLGRPEAFF. CDR3 nucleotides: TGTGCCAGTAGCTCTGGGGGCTTGGGTAGGCCTGAAGCTTTCTTT.